What follows are 5 T cell receptor beta chains derived from one specimen sequenced in a study of T cell responses to AZD1222 COVID-19 vaccine (dated by TCRdb to about 2021). Library construction relied on the immunoSEQ multiplex PCR assay. TCRdb re-hosts the immuneACCESS table, in-frame sequences only. Its copies lack some clones; in the studies checked, an unresolved V gene accounts for under half of them, and the cause for the rest is not known. The sample records about 160,000 clones, 92% of which are singletons. The ten largest clonotypes hold 1% to 1.4% of the sample. The sample's time point, from its label and the paper: about 28 days (+/-7) after the second vaccine dose. Sample: peripheral blood, taken 28 days after the second AZD1222 dose. Receptors originate from an adult who received the AZD1222 COVID-19 vaccine.

V is TRBV11-2 and J is TRBJ1-1, with D hard to call. The CDR3 consists of 12 residues. The V gene's germline CDR1 is SGHAT and CDR2 FQNNGV. V was cut by 3 bases and J by 4 bases, with 6 bases left in between. The CDR3 protein is CASSLGVTEAFF. The CDR3 bases are TGTGCCAGCAGCTTGGGAGTCACTGAAGCTTTCTTT.

This rearrangement joins TRBV9 to TRBJ2-7; D is unclear. Germline CDR1 and CDR2: SGDLS and YYNGEE. The length of the CDR3 is 15 residues. V was pared by 0 bases and J by 2 bases, with 12 bases between. The CDR3 protein is CASSVAPGLPYEQYF. CDR3 nucleotide sequence: TGTGCCAGCAGCGTAGCGCCCGGGCTTCCCTACGAGCAGTACTTC.

The V call is TRBV30, the J call TRBJ1-6; 7 bases are shared with TRBD1. Germline CDR1 and CDR2: GTSNPN and SVGIG (reference sequence). Trimming removed 5 bases from V and 7 bases from J; junction bases left unmatched: 5. The CDR3 covers 13 residues. The CDR3 loop reads CAWSGTANSPLHF. CDR3 DNA sequence: TGTGCCTGGTCCGGGACAGCAAATTCACCCCTCCACTTT. Filled out from reference TRBV30 and TRBJ1-6, the complete variable domain reads SQTIHQWPATLVQPVGSPLSLECTVEGTSNPNLYWYRQAAGRGLQLLFYSVGIGQISSEVPQNLSASRPQDRQFILSSKKLLLSDSGFYLCAWSGTANSPLHFGNGTRLTVT.

The rearrangement uses TRBV6-5 and TRBJ2-3; 7 bases agree with TRBD2. The CDR3 has 11 amino acids. V lost 6 bases, J lost 7 bases, and 1 base stayed unmatched. Germline-derived CDR1 and CDR2 are MNHEY and SVGAGI. The CDR3 sequence: CASRLANTQYF. The DNA of the CDR3 is TGTGCCAGCAGACTAGCGAATACGCAGTATTTT.

The chain links TRBV12-3 or TRBV12-4 to TRBJ1-1; a possible D gene is TRBD1 (5 bases). Trimming left V 7 bases short and J 1 base short, with 10 bases between. The CDR3 has 13 amino acids. The CDR3 here is CASNTGTNTEAFF. The CDR3 DNA reads TGTGCCAGCAACACGGGGACGAACACTGAAGCTTTCTTT.